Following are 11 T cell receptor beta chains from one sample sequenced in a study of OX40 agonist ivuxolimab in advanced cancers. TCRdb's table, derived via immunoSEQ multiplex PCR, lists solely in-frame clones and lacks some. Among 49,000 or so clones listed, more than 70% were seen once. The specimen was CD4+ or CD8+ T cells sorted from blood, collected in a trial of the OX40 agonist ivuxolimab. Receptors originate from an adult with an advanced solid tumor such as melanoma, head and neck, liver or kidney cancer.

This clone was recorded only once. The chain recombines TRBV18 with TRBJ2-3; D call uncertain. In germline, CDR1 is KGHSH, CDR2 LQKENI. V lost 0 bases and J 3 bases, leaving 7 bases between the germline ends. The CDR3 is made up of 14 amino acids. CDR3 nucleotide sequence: TGTGCCAGCTCACCACCGAGTCAGACAGATACGCAGTATTTT. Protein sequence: CASSPPSQTDTQYF.

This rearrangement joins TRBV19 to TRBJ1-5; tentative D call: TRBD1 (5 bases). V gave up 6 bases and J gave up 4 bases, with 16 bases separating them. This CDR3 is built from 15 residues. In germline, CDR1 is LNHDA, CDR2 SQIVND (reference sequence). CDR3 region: CASRPAGQLNQPQHF. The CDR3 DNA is TGTGCCAGTAGGCCCGCGGGGCAGCTTAATCAGCCCCAGCATTTT. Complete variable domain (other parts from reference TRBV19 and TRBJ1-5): DGGITQSPKYLFRKEGQNVTLSCEQNLNHDAMYWYRQDPGQGLRLIYYSQIVNDFQKGDIAEGYSVSREKKESFPLTVTSAQKNPTAFYLCASRPAGQLNQPQHFGDGTRLSIL.

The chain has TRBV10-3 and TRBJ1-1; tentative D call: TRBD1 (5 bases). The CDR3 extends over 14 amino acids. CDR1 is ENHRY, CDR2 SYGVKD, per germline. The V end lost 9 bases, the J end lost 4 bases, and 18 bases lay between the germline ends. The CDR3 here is CAIRNGTWGTEAFF. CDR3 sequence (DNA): TGTGCCATTAGAAATGGGACCTGGGGCACTGAAGCTTTCTTT.

CDR3 in amino acids: CASSYGTGIYGYTF. As DNA, the CDR3 is TGTGCCAGCAGTTACGGGACAGGGATCTATGGCTACACCTTC. V gene TRBV6-5 combines with J gene TRBJ1-2; TRBD1 agrees at 9 bases. The CDR3 sequence is 14 residues long. CDR1 and CDR2 from the germline V gene are MNHEY and SVGAGI. Trimming cost V 2 bases and J 4 bases; bases outside gene matches: 2.

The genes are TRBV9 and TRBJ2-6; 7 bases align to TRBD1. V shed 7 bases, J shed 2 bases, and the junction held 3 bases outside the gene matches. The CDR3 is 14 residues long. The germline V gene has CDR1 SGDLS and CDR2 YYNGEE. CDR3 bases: TGTGCCAGCTCGCAGGGGGCTGGGGCCAACGTCCTGACTTTC. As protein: CASSQGAGANVLTF.

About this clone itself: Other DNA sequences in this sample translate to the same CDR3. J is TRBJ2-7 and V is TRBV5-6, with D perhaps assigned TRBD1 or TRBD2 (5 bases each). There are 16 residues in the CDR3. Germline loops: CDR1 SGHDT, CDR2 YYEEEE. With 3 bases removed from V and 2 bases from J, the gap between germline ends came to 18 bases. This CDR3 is CASSSPWRLGAYEQYF. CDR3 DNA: TGTGCCAGCAGCTCACCTTGGAGGCTAGGGGCCTACGAGCAGTACTTC. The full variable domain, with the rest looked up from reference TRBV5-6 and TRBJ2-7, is DAGVTQSPTHLIKTRGQQVTLRCSPKSGHDTVSWYQQALGQGPQFIFQYYEEEERQRGNFPDRFSGHQFPNYSSELNVNALLLGDSALYLCASSSPWRLGAYEQYFGPGTRLTVT.

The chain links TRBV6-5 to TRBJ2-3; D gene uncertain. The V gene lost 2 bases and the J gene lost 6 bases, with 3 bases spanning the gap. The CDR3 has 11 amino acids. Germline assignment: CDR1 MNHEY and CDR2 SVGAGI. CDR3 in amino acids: CASSYADTQYF. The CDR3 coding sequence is TGTGCCAGCAGTTACGCGGATACGCAGTATTTT.

DNA for the CDR3: TGTGCCAGCAGTCCCTCGGGGTCCCTCCACTTT. As protein: CASSPSGSLHF. The V and J genes are TRBV6-6 and TRBJ1-6, with D unresolved. Germline loops: CDR1 MNHNY, CDR2 SVGAGI (reference sequence). V was clipped by 5 bases and J by 14 bases, with 10 bases between them. The CDR3 runs to 11 residues.

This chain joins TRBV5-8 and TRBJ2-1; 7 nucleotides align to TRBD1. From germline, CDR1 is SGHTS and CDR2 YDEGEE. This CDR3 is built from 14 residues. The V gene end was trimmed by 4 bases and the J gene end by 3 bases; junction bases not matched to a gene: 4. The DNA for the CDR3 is TGTGCCAGCAGCCGCCGGGACAGCTACAATGAGCAGTTCTTC. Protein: CASSRRDSYNEQFF.

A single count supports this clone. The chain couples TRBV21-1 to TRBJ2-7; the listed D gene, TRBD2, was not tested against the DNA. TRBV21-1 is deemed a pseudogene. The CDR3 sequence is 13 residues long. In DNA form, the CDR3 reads TGTGCCAGCAGCAAGGGTAGCCGGTACGAGCAGTACTTC. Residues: CASSKGSRYEQYF.

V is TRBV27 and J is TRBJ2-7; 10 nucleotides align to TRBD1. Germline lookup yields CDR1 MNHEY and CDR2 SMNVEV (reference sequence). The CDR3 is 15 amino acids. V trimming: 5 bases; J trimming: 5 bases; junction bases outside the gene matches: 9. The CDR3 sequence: CASSGRDRGIDEQYF. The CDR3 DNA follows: TGTGCCAGCAGTGGGCGGGACAGGGGAATAGACGAGCAGTACTTC.